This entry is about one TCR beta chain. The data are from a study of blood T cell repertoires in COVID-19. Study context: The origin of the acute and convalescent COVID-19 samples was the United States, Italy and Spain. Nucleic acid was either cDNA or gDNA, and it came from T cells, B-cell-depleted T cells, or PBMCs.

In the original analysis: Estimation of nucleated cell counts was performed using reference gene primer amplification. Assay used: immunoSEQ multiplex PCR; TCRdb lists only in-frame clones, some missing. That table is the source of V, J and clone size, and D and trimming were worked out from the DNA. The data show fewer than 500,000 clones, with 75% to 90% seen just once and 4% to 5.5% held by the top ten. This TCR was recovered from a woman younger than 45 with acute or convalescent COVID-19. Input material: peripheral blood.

The CDR3 is CASTPGGDYGYTF. CDR3 in DNA: TGTGCCAGCACCCCGGGGGGGGACTATGGCTACACCTTC. The gene calls are TRBV2 and TRBJ1-2; the D gene is possibly TRBD1 (5 bases). Between the trimmed V and J ends, which lost 7 bases and 3 bases, there was a span of 12 bases. The germline V gene has CDR1 SNHLY and CDR2 FYNNEI. The CDR3 covers 13 residues.